These 9 T cell receptor beta chains were all obtained from the same sample, sequenced in a study of shared clonotypes between healthy human individuals. The assay was immunoSEQ multiplex PCR, and TCRdb's table has in-frame clones only and misses some. Of about 340,000 clones in the sample, 73% were seen once. The sequencing input was memory CD4+ T cells sorted from blood. The subset was: CD45RA-negative fraction. The receptors shown here come from a man aged 25-45 years in good health.

This clone was picked up one time. Possible read error: a much larger clone is one base away. J is TRBJ2-6 and V is TRBV5-4, with D perhaps being TRBD1 or TRBD2 (7 bases each). Germline V gene data show CDR1 as SGHNT and CDR2 as YYREEE (reference sequence). There are 15 residues in the CDR3. Trimming left V 5 bases short and J 1 base short, with 10 bases between. The CDR3 bases are TGTGCCAGCAGTCAGGGGGGGTCTGGGGCCAACGTCCTGACTTTC. It yields the protein CASSQGGSGANVLTF.

The chain has TRBV5-6 and TRBJ2-1, with D unclear. This CDR3 is 14 amino acids long. Between the trimmed V and J ends, which lost 1 base and 6 bases, there was a span of 11 bases. Germline V CDR1 and CDR2: SGHDT, YYEEEE. CDR3 in DNA: TGTGCCAGCAGCTTGCTATCGGCTACCAATGAGCAGTTCTTC. Its protein product is CASSLLSATNEQFF.

The J gene is TRBJ2-1, the V gene TRBV10-3, with 8 bases fitting TRBD2. CDR3 size: 15 residues. Germline V gives CDR1 ENHRY, CDR2 SYGVKD. The ends lost 6 bases at V and 0 bases at J; junction bases unmatched: 4. CDR3 bases: TGTGCCATCAGGGAGAGCGGGAGCTCCTACAATGAGCAGTTCTTC. It is translated as CAIRESGSSYNEQFF.

The rearrangement links TRBV25-1 to TRBJ2-2; 9 bases are a match to TRBD1. The CDR3 is made up of 17 amino acids. The germline V gene encodes CDR1 MGHDK and CDR2 SYGVNS. Trimming took 1 base from V and 1 from J; bases not matched to a gene: 4. The CDR3 DNA is TGTGCCAGCAGTGAATCGTGGACAGGGGAGAACACCGGGGAGCTGTTTTTT. It specifies CASSESWTGENTGELFF. The complete variable domain, with remaining parts taken from reference TRBV25-1 and TRBJ2-2, reads EADIYQTPRYLVIGTGKKITLECSQTMGHDKMYWYQQDPGMELHLIHYSYGVNSTEKGDLSSESTVSRIRTEHFPLTLESARPSHTSQYLCASSESWTGENTGELFFGEGSRLTVL.

The chain combines TRBV7-9 with TRBJ2-3, with 7 bases fitting TRBD2. The CDR3 is 14 residues long. In germline, CDR1 is SEHNR, CDR2 FQNEAQ (reference sequence). The junction had 9 bases not matched to a gene; V was cut back by 7 bases and J by 5 bases. The DNA for the CDR3 is TGTGCCAGCAACCCACCGGCTAGCGGAGATACGCAGTATTTT. Amino acid sequence: CASNPPASGDTQYF.

CDR3 DNA: TGTGCCAGCAGCTTAGCAGCGGGTGCTGGGACTTCCTACGAGCAGTACTTC. Protein: CASSLAAGAGTSYEQYF. The chain has TRBV7-6 and TRBJ2-7; TRBD2 is a possible D gene (6 bases). The CDR3 consists of 17 residues. Germline CDR1 SGHVS, CDR2 FNYEAQ. Trimming stripped 0 bases from V and 1 base from J, with 16 bases between.

The rearrangement uses TRBV27 and TRBJ2-1, with TRBD2 matching over 9 bases. J lost 6 bases, V lost 7 bases, and 10 bases had no gene match. The CDR3 extends over 15 amino acids. The V gene's germline CDR1 is MNHEY and CDR2 SMNVEV (reference sequence). CDR3 sequence reads: CASISPGLALNEQFF. Here the CDR3 DNA reads TGTGCCAGCATAAGTCCGGGACTAGCCCTCAATGAGCAGTTCTTC.

This clone appeared a few times. V and J are TRBV5-1 and TRBJ1-5; D remains unclear. Trimming left V 1 base short and J 5 bases short, with 7 bases between. Per the germline V gene, CDR1 is SGHRS and CDR2 is YFSETQ. CDR3 length: 13 amino acids. The CDR3 bases are TGCGCCAGCAGCTTGAGTCCGGATCAGCCCCAGCATTTT. This encodes CASSLSPDQPQHF.

The chain uses TRBV7-9 and TRBJ2-7; TRBD2 agrees at 11 bases. This CDR3 comprises 18 residues. Germline CDR1 SEHNR, CDR2 FQNEAQ (reference sequence). Trimming removed 1 base from V and 2 bases from J; junction bases left unmatched: 10. The CDR3 bases are TGTGCCAGCAGCTTAGTTATTCCGAGTAGCGGGAGGGCCTACGAGCAGTACTTC. It codes for CASSLVIPSSGRAYEQYF.